This is a list of T cell receptor beta chains from one sample in a study of spatial heterogeneity in lung cancer. MiXCR, run by TCRdb on the 5' RACE reads, gives a single entry per CDR3 protein. Here the sample spans about 120,000 distinct CDR3 sequences, 10% to 15% being singletons. The sample was PBMCs, taken at follow-up. The receptor set was obtained from a male donor with early-stage non-small cell lung cancer. CDR3s include the opening cysteine and the closing phenylalanine or tryptophan. A D gene is named only where the DNA matches it firmly. Rows may omit the clone size; those that give it use once, few, many or a size class.

D gene: -; CDR3 length: 14; V gene: TRBV18; clone size: many; J gene: TRBJ2-7; CDR3 DNA: TGTGCCAGCTCACCCGACCGGTTCTCCTACGAGCAGTACTTC; CDR3 protein: CASSPDRFSYEQYF
D gene: TRBD1; CDR3 length: 14; V gene: TRBV2; clone size: -; J gene: TRBJ1-5; CDR3 DNA: TGTGCCAGCAGTGGGGACAGGGGCAATCAGCCCCAGCATTTT; CDR3 protein: CASSGDRGNQPQHF
D gene: -; CDR3 length: 13; V gene: TRBV10-3; clone size: few; J gene: TRBJ2-5; CDR3 DNA: TGTGCCATCAGCCAACAGGGAGGAGAGACCCAGTACTTC; CDR3 protein: CAISQQGGETQYF
D gene: -; CDR3 length: 15; V gene: TRBV5-1; clone size: few; J gene: TRBJ2-1; CDR3 DNA: TGCGCCAGCAGATACCAAGGGGAGGCCTACAATGAGCAGTTCTTC; CDR3 protein: CASRYQGEAYNEQFF
D gene: -; CDR3 length: 15; V gene: TRBV25-1; clone size: few; J gene: TRBJ2-5; CDR3 DNA: TGTGCCAGCAGTGGGACCTACTGGGGCCAAGAGACCCAGTACTTC; CDR3 protein: CASSGTYWGQETQYF
D gene: -; CDR3 length: 14; V gene: TRBV7-3; clone size: many; J gene: TRBJ2-5; CDR3 DNA: TGTGCCAGCAGCCGTACACCATTCGGAGAGACCCAGTACTTC; CDR3 protein: CASSRTPFGETQYF
D gene: -; CDR3 length: 14; V gene: TRBV3-1; clone size: -; J gene: TRBJ2-3; CDR3 DNA: TGTGCCAGCAGCCAAGCTCGGGGCACAGATACGCAGTATTTT; CDR3 protein: CASSQARGTDTQYF
D gene: TRBD1; CDR3 length: 14; V gene: TRBV11-3; clone size: -; J gene: TRBJ2-5; CDR3 DNA: TGTGCCAGCAGCTTGCGGACAGGTCAAGAGACCCAGTACTTC; CDR3 protein: CASSLRTGQETQYF
D gene: -; CDR3 length: 10; V gene: TRBV20-1; clone size: few; J gene: TRBJ2-7; CDR3 DNA: TGCAGCGCGTTTCTCTACGAGCAGTACTTC; CDR3 protein: CSAFLYEQYF
D gene: TRBD2; CDR3 length: 13; V gene: TRBV29-1; clone size: medium-sized; J gene: TRBJ2-1; CDR3 DNA: TGCAGCTCTTCTAGCGGGGGGGTCTATGAGCAGTTCTTC; CDR3 protein: CSSSSGGVYEQFF
D gene: -; CDR3 length: 13; V gene: TRBV20-1; clone size: -; J gene: TRBJ1-5; CDR3 DNA: TGCAGTGCTAGCTCAGGGTCCAATCAGCCCCAGCATTTT; CDR3 protein: CSASSGSNQPQHF
D gene: -; CDR3 length: 12; V gene: TRBV9; clone size: -; J gene: TRBJ1-2; CDR3 DNA: TGTGCTTCGGGACATTTGAACTATGGCTACACCTTC; CDR3 protein: CASGHLNYGYTF
D gene: TRBD2; CDR3 length: 15; V gene: TRBV11-2; clone size: many; J gene: TRBJ2-3; CDR3 DNA: TGTGCCAGCAGCTTGGCGGGGGGGCCTTCAGATACGCAGTATTTT; CDR3 protein: CASSLAGGPSDTQYF
D gene: TRBD2; CDR3 length: 12; V gene: TRBV7-9; clone size: many; J gene: TRBJ2-1; CDR3 DNA: TGTGCCAGCAGTCGACTAGCAGCTGAGCAGTTCTTC; CDR3 protein: CASSRLAAEQFF
D gene: -; CDR3 length: 12; V gene: TRBV27; clone size: few; J gene: TRBJ1-5; CDR3 DNA: TGTGCCAGCAGTTCCAGGGGAGAGCCCCAGCATTTT; CDR3 protein: CASSSRGEPQHF
D gene: -; CDR3 length: 15; V gene: TRBV4-1; clone size: -; J gene: TRBJ1-4; CDR3 DNA: TGCGCCAGCAGCCAAGGATTGCAGGGGAATGAAAAACTGTTTTTT; CDR3 protein: CASSQGLQGNEKLFF
D gene: -; CDR3 length: 14; V gene: TRBV5-1; clone size: many; J gene: TRBJ1-5; CDR3 DNA: TGCGCCAGCAGCCCCGGACATAGCAATCAGCCCCAGCATTTT; CDR3 protein: CASSPGHSNQPQHF